The present TCR beta chain was sequenced within a study of CD8+ T cells in alopecia areata. This clone was observed a few times. Germline values: CDR1 SEHNR, CDR2 FQNEAQ (reference sequence). The V gene lost 11 bases and the J gene lost 9 bases, with 14 bases spanning the gap. This CDR3 region has 11 residues. Investigators isolated RNA and reverse transcribed it into cDNA to act as the sequencing template. Sequencing used immunoSEQ multiplex PCR; TCRdb keeps in-frame clones, though not all of them. The table has 65,000 to 95,000 clones, roughly half seen once. The receptor's source is a human donor with alopecia areata. The V gene is TRBV7-9, the J gene TRBJ2-1; D might be TRBD2 (6 bases). Sequenced: NKG2D-high CD8+ T cells sorted from blood. The CDR3 nucleotides read TGTGCCCCCGAGGGAGGAGTTGAGCAGTTCTTC. As protein: CAPEGGVEQFF.